What follows are 30 T cell receptor beta chains derived from one specimen sequenced in a study of blood T cells in healthy people across ages. The use of a sample-barcoded 5' primer and a J-beta primer mix characterized a second PCR of about 7 to 12 cycles. TCRdb re-called the 5' RACE reads with MiXCR, one entry per CDR3 protein. The table has 850,000 to 1,300,000 distinct CDR3 sequences, roughly 45% seen once. Input material: blood. The receptors here all came from a woman aged 55-69 years in good health.

This chain joins TRBV9 and TRBJ2-1; 7 nucleotides agree with TRBD2. The CDR3 is made up of 16 amino acids. Trimming cost V 0 bases and J 6 bases; bases outside gene matches: 9. CDR1 and CDR2 from the germline V gene are SGDLS and YYNGEE. Here the CDR3 DNA reads TGTGCCAGCAGCGTAGAAGGTAGCGGGCGACCCAATGAGCAGTTCTTC. Protein product: CASSVEGSGRPNEQFF.

This clonotype was seen only a few times. The rearrangement links TRBV29-1 to TRBJ2-4; 8 nucleotides agree with TRBD1. This CDR3 comprises 10 residues. V lost 6 bases to trimming and J lost 15 bases; unmatched junction nucleotides: 7. Germline CDR1 and CDR2: SQVTM and ANQGSEA. CDR3 nucleotide sequence: TGCAGCGTGTACAGGGGGAAATGGTACTTC. Protein sequence: CSVYRGKWYF. Based on the CDR3 plus reference TRBV29-1 and TRBJ2-4, the full variable domain is SAVISQKPSRDICQRGTSLTIQCQVDSQVTMMFWYRQQPGQSLTLIATANQGSEATYESGFVIDKFPISRPNLTFSTLTVSNMSPEDSSIYLCSVYRGKWYFGAGTRLSVL.

The rearrangement links TRBV4-1 to TRBJ2-3; no reliable D call. V lost 0 bases, J lost 10 bases, and 11 bases lay in between. Germline CDR1 MGHRA, CDR2 YSYEKL. CDR3 length: 13 amino acids. The CDR3 DNA follows: TGCGCCAGCAGCCAAGATCTTCGATTCCCGCAGTATTTT. It yields the protein CASSQDLRFPQYF.

Details on this clonotype: One end of the junction is discordant with germline, which a read error may explain. The rearrangement links TRBV7-2 to TRBJ2-3, with D possibly being TRBD1 (5 bases). Germline lookup yields CDR1 SGHTA and CDR2 FQGNSA. This CDR3 spans 15 amino acids. CDR3 nucleotides: TGTGCCAGCAGCTTAGGGACACATAACACAGCTACGCAGTATTTT. Translated: CASSLGTHNTATQYF. Drawing the rest from reference TRBV7-2 and TRBJ2-3, the complete variable domain is GAGVSQSPSNKVTEKGKDVELRCDPISGHTALYWYRQSLGQGLEFLIYFQGNSAPDKSGLPSDRFSAERTGGSVSTLTIQRTQQEDSAVYLCASSLGTHNTATQYFGPGTRLTVL.

V is TRBV6-5 and J is TRBJ2-6, with D tentatively TRBD2 (5 bases). The CDR3 contains 14 residues. V shed 5 bases and J shed 2 bases, with 7 bases lying between them. Germline-derived CDR1 and CDR2 are MNHEY and SVGAGI. CDR3 sequence (DNA): TGTGCCAGCAGTGACTACACTGGGGCCAACGTCCTGACTTTC. Translating gives CASSDYTGANVLTF.

This clonotype was seen more than once but under ten times. V usage is TRBV20-1 and J usage is TRBJ1-1; 7 bases match TRBD1. V shed 3 bases and J 4 bases; nucleotides not matched to a gene: 11. CDR3 length: 15 residues. Germline CDR1 DFQATT, CDR2 SNEGSKA (reference sequence). The CDR3 DNA reads as TGCAGTGCTAGGGACAGGTTAACGGGGGGCACTGAAGCTTTCTTT. It encodes CSARDRLTGGTEAFF.

Ten or more counts support this clonotype. This chain uses TRBV7-9 with TRBJ2-1; either TRBD1 or TRBD2 may fit D (6 bases each). V lost 5 bases and J lost 2, with 13 bases in between. Germline CDR1 SEHNR, CDR2 FQNEAQ (reference sequence). This CDR3 has 15 amino acids. The CDR3 bases are TGTGCCAGCAGCCTCGGGGGCCCTCCCTACAATGAGCAGTTCTTC. Translated, it gives CASSLGGPPYNEQFF.

The chain carries TRBV7-9 and TRBJ2-1, with 9 bases identical to TRBD1. Germline lookup yields CDR1 SEHNR and CDR2 FQNEAQ (reference sequence). The ends lost 1 base at V and 6 bases at J; junction bases unmatched: 4. This CDR3 has 15 residues. Here the CDR3 reads CASSLGGTGSNEQFF. For the CDR3, the DNA is TGTGCCAGCAGCTTAGGGGGGACAGGGTCCAATGAGCAGTTCTTC.

This chain connects TRBV28 to TRBJ2-1, with D possibly being TRBD2 (6 bases). Germline V gives CDR1 MDHEN, CDR2 SYDVKM. The CDR3 contains 15 residues. Trimming pared 6 bases from V and 1 base from J, leaving 13 bases between. CDR3 sequence (DNA): TGTGCCAGCAGGACTCCGGGAGCGTCCTACAATGAGCAGTTCTTC. Its translation: CASRTPGASYNEQFF.

The chain has TRBV7-2 and TRBJ2-7; 7 nucleotides agree with TRBD1. Germline V gene data show CDR1 as SGHTA and CDR2 as FQGNSA. The CDR3 contains 15 residues. V lost 0 bases to trimming and J lost 5 bases; unmatched junction nucleotides: 7. In DNA form, the CDR3 reads TGTGCCAGCAGCTTAGCTGGGACAGATTTGGACGAGCAGTACTTC. It codes for CASSLAGTDLDEQYF.

The chain couples TRBV5-1 to TRBJ2-4; TRBD1 might be the D (5 bases). TRBJ2-7 matches the DNA end more closely, so the J call is doubtful. From germline, CDR1 is SGHRS and CDR2 YFSETQ. The CDR3 runs to 15 residues. The CDR3 sequence is CASSLLQASSYEQYF. The DNA of the CDR3 is TGCGCCAGCAGCTTGCTACAGGCTAGCTCCTACGAGCAGTACTTC.

The J gene is TRBJ2-7, the V gene TRBV4-1; D might be TRBD1 (6 bases). Trimming shortened V by 0 bases and J by 4 bases, and 22 bases separated the two germline ends. From germline, CDR1 is MGHRA and CDR2 YSYEKL. There are 18 residues in the CDR3. The CDR3 loop reads CASSQDALATGIGYEQYF. Here the CDR3 DNA reads TGCGCCAGCAGCCAAGACGCCCTCGCAACAGGGATAGGGTACGAGCAGTACTTC.

This clonotype was seen just once. The V gene is TRBV29-1, the J gene TRBJ2-4; TRBD1 matches at 10 bases. The J call is doubtful: the DNA matches TRBJ2-7 better. The CDR3 has 14 residues. Looked up from germline, CDR1 is SQVTM and CDR2 is ANQGSEA. The CDR3 DNA reads TGCAACGTGGATCCGGGACAGGGGAAAACCGAGCAGTACTTC. It codes for CNVDPGQGKTEQYF.

The CDR3 region is CASSTDRPSNQPQHF. The CDR3 DNA reads as TGTGCCAGCAGCACGGACAGACCGAGCAATCAGCCCCAGCATTTT. The rearrangement uses TRBV21-1 and TRBJ1-5; the table names TRBD1, a call not compared with the DNA. TRBV21-1 is a listed pseudogene. The CDR3 is 15 amino acids.

The CDR3 reads CASSSGWGQETQYF. In nucleotides, the CDR3 is TGTGCCAGCAGCTCAGGATGGGGGCAAGAGACCCAGTACTTC. This rearrangement joins TRBV7-3 to TRBJ2-5; D tentatively reads TRBD1 or TRBD2 (5 bases each). CDR3 length: 14 amino acids. V dropped 4 bases and J dropped 2 bases, with 11 bases sitting between them. Per germline, CDR1 SGHTA and CDR2 FQGTGA.

The gene calls are TRBV27 and TRBJ2-5, with TRBD2 as a possible D gene (5 bases). The CDR3 spans 18 residues. With 2 bases removed from V and 11 bases from J, the gap between germline ends came to 30 bases. Per the germline V gene, CDR1 is MNHEY and CDR2 is SMNVEV (reference sequence). CDR3 bases: TGTGCCAGCAGTTTAAGACCCCTGGGTAGGACCAACTTTTGGGAGCAGTACTTC. This translates into CASSLRPLGRTNFWEQYF.

J is TRBJ2-3 and V is TRBV7-9; D gene uncertain. Trimming left V 6 bases short and J 8 bases short, with 12 bases between. The CDR3 covers 12 residues. Germline V gene data show CDR1 as SEHNR and CDR2 as FQNEAQ (reference sequence). The CDR3 DNA reads TGTGCCAGCAGGGACCCGGGTGGTACGCAGTATTTT. This gives the protein CASRDPGGTQYF.

This clonotype was recorded a few times. The chain couples TRBV20-1 to TRBJ2-7; either TRBD1 or TRBD2 may fit D (5 bases each). The CDR3 loop spans 14 amino acids. Trimming took 5 bases from V and 0 from J, leaving 14 bases between them. The germline V gene has CDR1 DFQATT and CDR2 SNEGSKA (reference sequence). In nucleotides, the CDR3 is TGCAGTGCTGGAAGAGGGACCGACTCCTACGAGCAGTACTTC. This codes for CSAGRGTDSYEQYF.

This clonotype was counted only a few times. The chain joins TRBV6-1 to TRBJ2-3, with TRBD1 as a possible D gene (7 bases). The CDR3 has 18 residues. Per the germline V gene, CDR1 is MNHNS and CDR2 is SASEGT. V was trimmed by 2 bases and J by 0 bases, leaving 18 bases between them. For the CDR3, the DNA is TGTGCCAGCAGTGAAAGCCCCCCAGGGGGGTCTAGCACAGATACGCAGTATTTT. Protein sequence: CASSESPPGGSSTDTQYF.

This clonotype was picked up many times. The rearrangement uses TRBV21-1 and TRBJ2-5. TRBV21-1 is listed as a pseudogene. The CDR3 consists of 14 residues. The CDR3 reads CASSKWVHEETQYF. In DNA, the CDR3 is TGTGCCAGCAGCAAGTGGGTACACGAAGAGACCCAGTACTTC.

This clonotype appeared many times. This chain connects TRBV20-1 to TRBJ2-3; 9 bases align to TRBD2. V was clipped by 0 bases and J by 8 bases; unmatched bases: 9. Germline loops: CDR1 DFQATT, CDR2 SNEGSKA (reference sequence). CDR3 length: 15 amino acids. CDR3 loop: CSARDSGSLGGTQYF. The CDR3 nucleotides are TGCAGTGCTAGAGATAGCGGGAGCCTTGGTGGTACGCAGTATTTT.

The rearrangement joins TRBV12-3 or TRBV12-4 to TRBJ1-4; 8 bases line up with TRBD1. The V segment lost 10 bases and the J segment 4 bases; nucleotides outside the gene matches: 5. The CDR3 runs 13 residues. CDR3 sequence reads: CATQGQGNEKLFF. The CDR3 bases are TGTGCCACCCAAGGACAGGGTAATGAAAAACTGTTTTTT.

As for this clonotype: This could be a read error, since a much larger clone is one nucleotide away. The V and J genes are TRBV10-3 and TRBJ2-7; D possibly corresponds to TRBD1 (7 bases). The germline V gene encodes CDR1 ENHRY and CDR2 SYGVKD. Trimming left V 3 bases short and J 7 bases short, with 13 bases between. The CDR3 totals 13 residues. For the CDR3, the DNA is TGTGCCATCAGTGATGCAGGGGGGAATGAGCAGTACTTC. It specifies CAISDAGGNEQYF.

Only one count was recorded for this clonotype. This rearrangement joins TRBV12-3 or TRBV12-4 to TRBJ1-1, with D possibly TRBD1 on 6 matching bases. The CDR3 is made up of 14 amino acids. V dropped 6 bases and J dropped 6 bases, with 17 bases sitting between them. The CDR3, as DNA: TGTGCCAGCAGCCCTAGGGGGTGGGGTCCTGAAGCTTTCTTT. The encoded protein is CASSPRGWGPEAFF.

Only a few counts were recorded for this clonotype. This chain links TRBV29-1 with TRBJ2-3; D not certain. Trimming took 3 bases from V and 3 from J, leaving 7 bases between them. The germline V gene has CDR1 SQVTM and CDR2 ANQGSEA. The length of the CDR3 is 12 residues. The CDR3 region has the DNA TGCAGCGTTGATTTTCAAACAGATACGCAGTATTTT. Translating gives CSVDFQTDTQYF.

The rearrangement uses TRBV6-1 and TRBJ2-1, with TRBD2 matching over 7 bases. The DNA matches TRBJ2-7 better at its end, which makes the J call doubtful. CDR1 is MNHNS and CDR2 is SASEGT in the germline V gene. The CDR3 runs 15 residues. The CDR3 nucleotides are TGTGCCAGCAGTGAGGGAGGGATCCCCTACAATGAGCAGTACTTC. Amino acids: CASSEGGIPYNEQYF.

DNA for the CDR3: TGCAGTGCTAGTCGACCAACCAGGGCCGAGCAGTACTTC. Residues: CSASRPTRAEQYF. The genes are TRBV20-1 and TRBJ2-7, with D possibly matching TRBD1 (5 bases). The CDR3 is 13 amino acids. V lost 3 bases and J lost 6, with 15 bases in between. Germline CDR1 is DFQATT and CDR2 is SNEGSKA (reference sequence).

The chain carries TRBV21-1 and TRBJ2-1; the table's D gene call, TRBD1, was not cross checked with the DNA. TRBV21-1 is an annotated pseudogene. The length of the CDR3 is 16 residues. This CDR3 is CASSKGDRTSYNEQFF. CDR3 in DNA: TGTGCCAGCAGCAAGGGGGACAGGACCTCCTACAATGAGCAGTTCTTC.

The chain is built from TRBV15 and TRBJ2-5; tentatively, D is TRBD2 (5 bases). The end of the DNA fits TRBJ2-7 better, so the J call may be wrong. CDR3 length: 14 residues. In germline, CDR1 is LNHNV, CDR2 YYDKDF (reference sequence). In DNA form, the CDR3 reads TGTGCCACCAGCAGACGGACTCCTGGCTACGAGCAGTACTTC. It encodes CATSRRTPGYEQYF.

J is TRBJ2-1 and V is TRBV3-1; 7 positions agree with TRBD2. CDR3 length: 14 residues. The V gene's germline CDR1 is LGHDT and CDR2 YNNKEL (reference sequence). V was clipped by 3 bases and J by 6 bases; unmatched bases: 5. CDR3 in amino acids: CASSQGGRTNEQFF. CDR3 DNA sequence: TGTGCCAGCAGCCAGGGCGGGAGAACCAATGAGCAGTTCTTC.